This is a list of T cell receptor beta chains from one sample in a study of cytomegalovirus exposure and HLA in healthy donors. Assay: immunoSEQ multiplex PCR; the TCRdb copy retains only in-frame clones and omits some. This table has some 110,000 clones, around four fifths appearing once. Sequenced: PBMCs. These receptors were obtained from a woman aged 35 to 49 in good health and CMV-seronegative. The CDR3 runs from the conserved cysteine through the conserved F or W. The D gene is left open where the match is weak. Clone sizes are given selectively: once, few, many, or a class where the clone is expanded.

clone size,D gene,V gene,J gene,CDR3 DNA,CDR3 protein
-,-,TRBV18,TRBJ1-2,TGTGCCAGCTCACCCGGGTTTTGGAGGGCTGACTATGGCTACACCTTC,CASSPGFWRADYGYTF
-,TRBD2,TRBV5-6,TRBJ2-3,TGTGCCAGCAGCGAAAATAGCGGGGGGCGGTCGGATACGCAGTATTTT,CASSENSGGRSDTQYF
-,-,TRBV29-1,TRBJ1-1,TGCAGCGCCTGGACAGCACAACGAACTTTCTTT,CSAWTAQRTFF
-,-,TRBV18,TRBJ1-5,TGTGCCAGCTCACCTCAAGGCCGACATAGCAATCAGCCCCAGCATTTT,CASSPQGRHSNQPQHF
-,TRBD1,TRBV9,TRBJ2-2,TGTGCCAGCAGCGTAGAGGGTAGGACAGGGATCGGGGAGCTGTTTTTT,CASSVEGRTGIGELFF
-,TRBD1,TRBV7-9,TRBJ1-1,TGTGCCAGCAGCCGTACAGGGGTAAACACTGAAGCTTTCTTT,CASSRTGVNTEAFF
-,-,TRBV6-1,TRBJ2-7,TGTGCCAGCAGTGGACAGACAGATACCTACGAGCAGTACTTC,CASSGQTDTYEQYF
-,-,TRBV4-3,TRBJ2-6,TGCGCCAGCAGCCAAGATGGAGGGACCAACGTCCTGACTTTC,CASSQDGGTNVLTF
-,TRBD2,TRBV11-2,TRBJ2-7,TGTGCCAGCAGCCCACGACTAGCGGACGAGCAGTACTTC,CASSPRLADEQYF
-,TRBD1,TRBV2,TRBJ2-2,TGTGCCAGCACCGTAACAGGGGGCCTCTCTTACACCGGGGAGCTGTTTTTT,CASTVTGGLSYTGELFF
-,TRBD1,TRBV7-2,TRBJ1-2,TGTGCCAGCAGCTTTGGACAGGGCTCTGGCTACACCTTC,CASSFGQGSGYTF
-,TRBD1,TRBV19,TRBJ2-4,TGTGCCAGTACCCGTGGGACAGCCGCTAACATTCAGTACTTC,CASTRGTAANIQYF
few,-,TRBV18,TRBJ1-4,TGTGCCAGCTCATTGCAGGAGACAGCTTTTGGAAAACTGTTTTTT,CASSLQETAFGKLFF
few,TRBD1,TRBV14,TRBJ1-4,TGTGCCAGCAGCCAAGGGGACAGCATCTCTGAAAAACTGTTTTTT,CASSQGDSISEKLFF
-,TRBD1,TRBV6-5,TRBJ2-2,TGTGCCAGCAGTACAGGGGGAGCCGGGGAGCTGTTTTTT,CASSTGGAGELFF
-,-,TRBV29-1,TRBJ2-3,TGCAGCGTTGTTCGTTTGTGGGGGTTGGGCGGGGACGCAGATACGCAGTATTTT,CSVVRLWGLGGDADTQYF
few,-,TRBV7-9,TRBJ2-7,TGTGCCAGCAGCCCAAAGGGGCCCTACGAGCAGTACTTC,CASSPKGPYEQYF
-,-,TRBV27,TRBJ1-2,TGTGCCAGCAGTTCTTTAGGGGGGGGGTATGGCTACACCTTC,CASSSLGGGYGYTF
-,TRBD2,TRBV7-9,TRBJ2-4,TGTGCCAGCAGTCCCGGGGGGGGCAAAAACATTCAGTACTTC,CASSPGGGKNIQYF
-,-,TRBV4-3,TRBJ1-2,TGCGCCAGCAGCCAAGATGGGGTGGCTAGGGGCGATGGCTACACCTTC,CASSQDGVARGDGYTF
-,-,TRBV7-2,TRBJ2-7,TGTGCCAGCAGCTTGGACGGCGGGCGCTACGAGCAGTACTTC,CASSLDGGRYEQYF
-,TRBD2,TRBV11-2,TRBJ2-7,TGTGCCAGCAGCGATCTTCTAGCGGGAGTGGCCTACGAGCAGTACTTC,CASSDLLAGVAYEQYF
once,TRBD1,TRBV6-5,TRBJ2-1,TGTGCCAGCAGTTATGCGCAGGGGGCTAACCATGAGCAGTTCTTC,CASSYAQGANHEQFF
-,TRBD1,TRBV5-4,TRBJ2-1,TGTGCCGGCAGCCCAGGGACAGGCGAGCAGTTCTTC,CAGSPGTGEQFF
-,-,TRBV19,TRBJ2-7,TGTGCCAGTAGTATATCGGGAGCGCCCTACGAGCAGTACTTC,CASSISGAPYEQYF
-,-,TRBV7-9,TRBJ1-3,TGTGCCGGCAGCCAACTCCGGACAGTTGGAAACACCATATATTTT,CAGSQLRTVGNTIYF
-,TRBD1,TRBV6-5,TRBJ2-1,TGTGCCAGCAGTCCCGTTTGGACAGGGGTCAATGAGCAGTTCTTC,CASSPVWTGVNEQFF
once,-,TRBV25-1,TRBJ2-1,TGTGCCAGCAGTCCCCCCGGAGGATCCTACAATGAGCAGTTCTTC,CASSPPGGSYNEQFF
-,-,TRBV13,TRBJ1-2,TGTGCCAGCAGCTTATTTTTATCTAGCGGGGGCATTCGGAGGGCGAGGGACCGACCTCCCGGCTACACCTTC,CASSLFLSSGGIRRARDRPPGYTF
few,-,TRBV25-1,TRBJ1-1,TGTGCCAGCAGTGAATCCCACAGGGCGAATGAAGCTTTCTTT,CASSESHRANEAFF
-,TRBD1,TRBV27,TRBJ1-5,TGTGCCAGCAGCGCCAGCCCCGGGACAGGGACGAATCAGCCCCAGCATTTT,CASSASPGTGTNQPQHF
-,TRBD1,TRBV5-6,TRBJ1-1,TGTGCCAGCAGCTCCAGGACAGGGGAAACTTTT,CASSSRTGETF
-,-,TRBV15,TRBJ2-5,TGTGCCACCGCACTCGGGGAGACCCAGTACTTC,CATALGETQYF
-,TRBD1,TRBV5-1,TRBJ1-6,TGCGCCAGCAGCTTGGCCGGGACAGGAAGATCACCCCTCCACTTT,CASSLAGTGRSPLHF
-,TRBD1,TRBV27,TRBJ1-2,TGTGCCAGCAGTCTAACGGGACAGGGGAGAGGGCTAAACTATGGCTACACCTTC,CASSLTGQGRGLNYGYTF
few,-,TRBV6-6,TRBJ2-7,TGTGCCAGCAGTTTCCAGCGGAGCTCCTACGAGCAGTACTTC,CASSFQRSSYEQYF
-,-,TRBV18,TRBJ2-3,TGTGCCAGCTCACCACAGTCTCGCCAAGCGCTCACAGATACGCAGTATTTT,CASSPQSRQALTDTQYF